A single sample gave rise to the 26 T cell receptor beta chains below, sequenced in a study of siplizumab effects on memory and regulatory T cells. The assay was immunoSEQ multiplex PCR, and TCRdb's table has in-frame clones only and misses some. Here the sample spans around 45,000 clones, about 88% being singletons. Sequencing input: naive CD8+ T cells sorted from blood. The receptors were gathered from a human donor in good health.

Here the CDR3 DNA reads TGTGCCAGCAGCTTGGGGGACACTGAAGCTTTCTTT. Amino acids: CASSLGDTEAFF. V and J are TRBV11-3 and TRBJ1-1; a weak D match, TRBD1 (5 bases). This CDR3 comprises 12 residues. Germline assignment: CDR1 SGHNT and CDR2 YENEEA. Trimming took 3 bases from V and 3 from J, leaving 5 bases between them.

The chain carries TRBV21-1 and TRBJ1-2; the table assigns TRBD1, which was not confirmed against the DNA. TRBV21-1 is a documented pseudogene. The CDR3 sequence is 15 residues long. In DNA form, the CDR3 reads TGTGCCAACGGACAGGGGGAAGACCCAATTTATGGCTACACCTTC. Its translation: CANGQGEDPIYGYTF.

This clone was observed a handful of times. The chain is built from TRBV4-1 and TRBJ1-1; D remains ambiguous. CDR1 is MGHRA and CDR2 is YSYEKL in the germline V gene. The CDR3 has 12 residues. Trimming took 5 bases from V and 0 from J, leaving 4 bases between them. CDR3 DNA sequence: TGCGCCAGCAGCATGTTGAACACTGAAGCTTTCTTT. Encoded protein: CASSMLNTEAFF.

This clone has just one count. The chain has TRBV14 and TRBJ2-7; TRBD2 agrees at 8 bases. The V segment lost 0 bases and the J segment 5 bases; nucleotides outside the gene matches: 12. The CDR3 sequence is 17 residues long. The germline V gene has CDR1 SGHDN and CDR2 FVKESK. The CDR3 nucleotides are TGTGCCAGCAGCCAAGATCTTGGTCGACTAGCGTTCCACGAGCAGTACTTC. Residues: CASSQDLGRLAFHEQYF. Supplemented by reference TRBV14 and TRBJ2-7, the full variable domain reads EAGVTQFPSHSVIEKGQTVTLRCDPISGHDNLYWYRRVMGKEIKFLLHFVKESKQDESGMPNNRFLAERTGGTYSTLKVQPAELEDSGVYFCASSQDLGRLAFHEQYFGPGTRLTVT.

The chain employs TRBV5-1 and TRBJ1-1; a weak D match, TRBD1 (5 bases). The CDR3 loop spans 14 amino acids. V lost 2 bases to trimming and J lost 0 bases, with 8 bases between them. The germline V gene encodes CDR1 SGHRS and CDR2 YFSETQ. Here the CDR3 DNA reads TGCGCCAGCAGCTTCTGGGGGTTGAACACTGAAGCTTTCTTT. Protein: CASSFWGLNTEAFF.

The chain recombines TRBV7-9 with TRBJ2-2, with TRBD2 matching over 13 bases. Germline assignment: CDR1 SEHNR and CDR2 FQNEAQ (reference sequence). Trimming cost V 7 bases and J 1 base; bases outside gene matches: 6. CDR3 size: 17 residues. Here the CDR3 reads CASKTSGRSLNTGELFF. CDR3 nucleotides: TGTGCCAGCAAGACTAGCGGGAGGTCATTGAACACCGGGGAGCTGTTTTTT.

The DNA for the CDR3 is TGCGCCAGCAGCAAAGACGGGTACGAGCAGTACTTC. It is translated as CASSKDGYEQYF. The V gene is TRBV5-1, the J gene TRBJ2-7; no reliable D call. The germline CDR1 and CDR2 sequences are SGHRS and YFSETQ. The V end was cut by 4 bases, the J end by 4 bases, with 9 bases between. This CDR3 contains 12 residues.

V gene TRBV6-1 combines with J gene TRBJ1-5, with D maybe TRBD1 (5 bases). Trimming cost V 0 bases and J 10 bases, with 10 bases left between them. Germline V gene data show CDR1 as MNHNS and CDR2 as SASEGT. This CDR3 is 13 amino acids long. CDR3 in amino acids: CASSEASRVPQHF. In nucleotides, the CDR3 is TGTGCCAGCAGTGAAGCCAGCAGGGTACCCCAGCATTTT.

The CDR3 region has the DNA TGTGCCAGCAGCTTAGAACTTATCTGGGAACTCCGGAACACTGAAGCTTTCTTT. It translates to CASSLELIWELRNTEAFF. V gene TRBV11-2 combines with J gene TRBJ1-1; D gene ambiguous. The CDR3 extends over 18 amino acids. Germline lookup yields CDR1 SGHAT and CDR2 FQNNGV. With 0 bases removed from V and 1 base from J, the gap between germline ends came to 18 bases.

The gene calls are TRBV10-1 and TRBJ1-2; a possible D gene is TRBD1 (6 bases). Per germline, CDR1 WNHNN and CDR2 SYGVQD (reference sequence). CDR3 size: 13 residues. Trimming took 1 base from V and 8 from J, leaving 11 bases between them. The CDR3 loop is CASSEYRVLGYTF. As DNA, the CDR3 is TGCGCCAGCAGTGAGTACAGGGTGCTGGGCTACACCTTC.

The V gene is TRBV7-9, the J gene TRBJ1-1; D may be TRBD1 (6 bases). From germline, CDR1 is SEHNR and CDR2 FQNEAQ (reference sequence). Trimming stripped 5 bases from V and 0 bases from J, with 13 bases between. The CDR3 is made up of 15 amino acids. The CDR3, as DNA: TGTGCCAGCAGCCGGGCGGGGGGGCTGAACACTGAAGCTTTCTTT. Amino acid sequence: CASSRAGGLNTEAFF. Full variable domain (outside the CDR3, taken from reference TRBV7-9 and TRBJ1-1): DTGVSQNPRHKITKRGQNVTFRCDPISEHNRLYWYRQTLGQGPEFLTYFQNEAQLEKSRLLSDRFSAERPKGSFSTLEIQRTEQGDSAMYLCASSRAGGLNTEAFFGQGTRLTVV.

CDR3 protein: CASSRVTTDTQYF. The CDR3 DNA is TGTGCCAGCAGTAGGGTAACCACAGATACGCAGTATTTT. The chain links TRBV25-1 to TRBJ2-3; no definite D call. The ends were cut back, 5 bases at V and 2 bases at J, with 8 bases in the middle. The germline V gene encodes CDR1 MGHDK and CDR2 SYGVNS. The CDR3 sequence is 13 residues long.

The rearrangement uses TRBV25-1 and TRBJ2-3; 8 bases align to TRBD1. This CDR3 region has 18 residues. V lost 2 bases, J lost 3 bases, and 13 bases stayed unmatched. Per germline, CDR1 MGHDK and CDR2 SYGVNS. The CDR3 is CASSERDRGYGPTDTQYF. CDR3 in DNA: TGTGCCAGCAGTGAACGTGACAGGGGTTACGGACCTACAGATACGCAGTATTTT.

This sequence joins TRBV10-3 and TRBJ2-1; 7 bases fit TRBD2. Germline-derived CDR1 and CDR2 are ENHRY and SYGVKD. V shed 4 bases and J 0 bases; nucleotides not matched to a gene: 3. CDR3 length: 15 amino acids. This CDR3 is CAISGGSPSYNEQFF. CDR3 sequence (DNA): TGTGCCATCAGTGGCGGGAGTCCCTCCTACAATGAGCAGTTCTTC.

This chain links TRBV5-8 with TRBJ1-1, with D unclear. V was pared by 4 bases and J by 5 bases, with 27 bases between. Germline V gene lookup returns CDR1 SGHTS and CDR2 YDEGEE. The length of the CDR3 is 18 residues. CDR3 amino acids: CASSPTPTLGLLWTEAFF. The DNA for the CDR3 is TGTGCCAGCAGCCCTACCCCTACCCTAGGACTGCTGTGGACTGAAGCTTTCTTT. The entire variable domain, with the rest obtained from reference TRBV5-8 and TRBJ1-1, is as follows: EAGVTQSPTHLIKTRGQQATLRCSPISGHTSVYWYQQALGLGLQFLLWYDEGEERNRGNFPPRFSGRQFPNYSSELNVNALELEDSALYLCASSPTPTLGLLWTEAFFGQGTRLTVV.

Here the CDR3 DNA reads TGTGCCAGTAGTATTCCTAGTGGTACCTATGGCTACACCTTC. This gives the protein CASSIPSGTYGYTF. The V gene is TRBV19, the J gene TRBJ1-2; D call uncertain. V lost 3 bases and J lost 4, with 12 bases in between. Germline lookup yields CDR1 LNHDA and CDR2 SQIVND (reference sequence). The CDR3 is 14 amino acids. The entire variable domain, with the rest obtained from reference TRBV19 and TRBJ1-2, is as follows: DGGITQSPKYLFRKEGQNVTLSCEQNLNHDAMYWYRQDPGQGLRLIYYSQIVNDFQKGDIAEGYSVSREKKESFPLTVTSAQKNPTAFYLCASSIPSGTYGYTFGSGTRLTVV.

V and J are TRBV5-5 and TRBJ1-5; D call uncertain. Deletions cut 2 bases from V and 1 base from J, with 10 bases between. Germline V lookup: CDR1 SGHKS, CDR2 YYEKEE (reference sequence). The CDR3 is made up of 15 amino acids. This chain's CDR3 is CASSLLDGSNQPQHF. In DNA form, the CDR3 reads TGTGCCAGCAGCTTATTGGACGGAAGCAATCAGCCCCAGCATTTT.

The count of this clone is one. The V gene is TRBV2, the J gene TRBJ1-2; perhaps TRBD1 as D (5 bases). The V gene's germline CDR1 is SNHLY and CDR2 FYNNEI. There are 15 residues in the CDR3. V was cut by 4 bases and J by 2 bases, with 14 bases left in between. The CDR3 reads CASSASGVENYGYTF. In nucleotides, the CDR3 is TGTGCCAGCAGTGCGTCGGGGGTGGAAAACTATGGCTACACCTTC.

CDR3 region: CASSLSPGYYEQYF. As DNA, the CDR3 is TGTGCCAGCAGTTTATCTCCAGGGTACTACGAGCAGTACTTC. The V call is TRBV27, the J call TRBJ2-7; perhaps TRBD1 as D (5 bases). The CDR3 is 14 amino acids. The germline gives CDR1 MNHEY, CDR2 SMNVEV (reference sequence). V was trimmed by 0 bases and J by 3 bases, leaving 9 bases between them.

This chain connects TRBV4-2 to TRBJ2-3; D possibly uses TRBD1 or TRBD2 (6 bases each). The length of the CDR3 is 16 residues. V lost 0 bases and J lost 3, with 13 bases in between. The germline CDR1 and CDR2 sequences are LGHNA and YNFKEQ. The CDR3 reads CASSQEEGGRTDTQYF. The CDR3 DNA is TGTGCCAGCAGCCAAGAGGAAGGGGGGAGGACAGATACGCAGTATTTT.

This chain connects TRBV9 to TRBJ2-1; D possibly uses TRBD1 or TRBD2 (6 bases each). Between the trimmed V and J ends, which lost 0 bases and 7 bases, there was a span of 17 bases. CDR1 and CDR2 (germline): SGDLS, YYNGEE. The CDR3 sequence is 16 residues long. In nucleotides, the CDR3 is TGTGCCAGCAGCGTAGCTGAGGGGGGCGTTACGAATGAGCAGTTCTTC. Translating it yields CASSVAEGGVTNEQFF.

Comments on this clone: Other DNA sequences in this sample translate to the same CDR3. The genes are TRBV4-1 and TRBJ2-7; TRBD1 matches 7 bases. The length of the CDR3 is 14 residues. Germline V gives CDR1 MGHRA, CDR2 YSYEKL. The V gene end was trimmed by 1 base and the J gene end by 3 bases; junction bases not matched to a gene: 3. The CDR3 region is CASSQGQGNYEQYF. The CDR3 nucleotides are TGCGCCAGCAGCCAAGGACAGGGCAACTACGAGCAGTACTTC.

This clone has only a few counts. The rearrangement uses TRBV14 and TRBJ2-7, with D perhaps TRBD1 or TRBD2 (5 bases each). V lost 3 bases, J lost 4 bases, and 7 bases lay in between. The CDR3 is 12 residues long. Germline-derived CDR1 and CDR2 are SGHDN and FVKESK. The CDR3 sequence is CASSQRGYEQYF. CDR3 DNA: TGTGCCAGCAGCCAGAGGGGTTACGAGCAGTACTTC.

The rearrangement joins TRBV5-1 to TRBJ1-1; D gene uncertain. CDR1 and CDR2 from the germline V gene are SGHRS and YFSETQ. This CDR3 spans 15 amino acids. Trimming stripped 0 bases from V and 0 bases from J, with 9 bases between. The CDR3 is CASSLDVRMNTEAFF. The CDR3, as DNA: TGCGCCAGCAGCTTGGATGTCCGAATGAACACTGAAGCTTTCTTT.

V is TRBV5-1 and J is TRBJ2-7; D unclear. V lost 1 base to trimming and J lost 0 bases, with 8 bases between them. CDR3 length: 14 residues. Germline V gene data show CDR1 as SGHRS and CDR2 as YFSETQ. Written as DNA, the CDR3 is TGCGCCAGCAGCTTGTCGGTGGGCTCCTACGAGCAGTACTTC. Amino acid sequence: CASSLSVGSYEQYF.

This clone was observed once. The chain joins TRBV5-6 to TRBJ1-5, with a weak D call TRBD1 (5 bases). Between the trimmed V and J ends, which lost 0 bases and 1 base, there was a span of 11 bases. Looked up from germline, CDR1 is SGHDT and CDR2 is YYEEEE. The CDR3 has 16 residues. The CDR3: CASSLGARGSNQPQHF. Written as DNA, the CDR3 is TGTGCCAGCAGCTTGGGAGCCCGGGGGAGCAATCAGCCCCAGCATTTT. The full variable domain, completed using reference TRBV5-6 and TRBJ1-5, is DAGVTQSPTHLIKTRGQQVTLRCSPKSGHDTVSWYQQALGQGPQFIFQYYEEEERQRGNFPDRFSGHQFPNYSSELNVNALLLGDSALYLCASSLGARGSNQPQHFGDGTRLSIL.